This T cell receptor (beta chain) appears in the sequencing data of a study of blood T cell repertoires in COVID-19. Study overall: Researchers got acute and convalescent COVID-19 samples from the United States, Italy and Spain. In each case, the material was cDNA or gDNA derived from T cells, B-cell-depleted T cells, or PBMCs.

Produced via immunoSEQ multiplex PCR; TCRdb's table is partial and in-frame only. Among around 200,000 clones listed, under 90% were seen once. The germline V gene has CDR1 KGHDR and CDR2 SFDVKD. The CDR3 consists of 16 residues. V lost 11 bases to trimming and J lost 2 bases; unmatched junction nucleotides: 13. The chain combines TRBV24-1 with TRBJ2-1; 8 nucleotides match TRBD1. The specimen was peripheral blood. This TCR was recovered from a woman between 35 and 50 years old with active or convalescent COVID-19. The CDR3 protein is CAIAPSTGQAYNEQFF. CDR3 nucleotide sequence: TGTGCCATCGCTCCTTCAACGGGACAGGCCTACAATGAGCAGTTCTTC.